Listed here is a single TCR beta chain. No antigen is known for it. These data come from a study of cytomegalovirus exposure and HLA in healthy donors. This CDR3 comprises 16 residues. Trimming removed 2 bases from V and 5 bases from J, with 16 bases in between. CDR1 is KGHSH and CDR2 is LQKENI in the germline V gene. Study findings and constraints: Confirmation was obtained in vitro that a few CMV-associated chains are specific for CMV antigens. In an earlier analysis, most TCR beta V segments were productive about 87% or about 30% of the time. In most subjects, TCR beta sequences reportedly gave accurate predictions of HLA-A and HLA-B alleles. According to a later analysis, donors in an Asian-associated ancestry cluster reportedly had fewer N-insertions than the approximately 720-donor mean.

PCR primers comprised 60 Vbeta and 13 Jbeta primers. Only in-frame clones appear in the TCRdb table, and some are missing; sequencing was by immunoSEQ multiplex PCR. The sample lists roughly 150,000 clones, more than 75% occurring once. Sequencing input: PBMCs. The chain carries TRBV18 and TRBJ2-1, with D tentatively TRBD1 (5 bases). This clonotype was obtained from a woman between 40 and 50 years old in good health and CMV-seronegative. This chain's CDR3 is CASSPSLQGRNNEQFF. The CDR3 bases are TGTGCCAGCTCACCAAGTTTGCAGGGTAGGAACAATGAGCAGTTCTTC.